These T cell receptor beta chains were read from a single sample in a study of T cell repertoires in cytomegalovirus infection. For these receptors, no antigen is known. In TCRdb, the reads were re-called with MiXCR into one record per CDR3 protein. Seen here are hundreds of thousands of distinct CDR3 sequences, about 28% observed once, and the top ten hold 20%. Sequenced material: cultured PBMCs, taken from culture after CMV antigen stimulation. All receptors derive from a human donor in good health (CMV status not recorded). Some clones in this sample may be carry-over from other donors' samples. Each CDR3 is given with its conserved first and last residue. A D gene is named only where the DNA matches it firmly. Some rows mark clone size as missing; the rest say once, few, many or name a class of expanded clone.

>TRBJ2-1|.|TRBV27|.
TGTGCCAGGAGGAGCTCGAGGGATGAGCAGTTCTTC
CARRSSRDEQFF
>TRBJ1-2|few|TRBV7-8|.
TGTGCCAGCAGCGCCAACAGGGTTTCTAACTATGGCTACACCTTC
CASSANRVSNYGYTF
>TRBJ1-2|.|TRBV20-1|.
TGCAGTGCTTCGGCACAGGAGAACTATGGCTACACCTTC
CSASAQENYGYTF
>TRBJ2-3|many|TRBV6-4|TRBD2
TGTGCCAGCAGTGAGGCTAGCGGGAGCACAGATACGCAGTATTTT
CASSEASGSTDTQYF
>TRBJ1-2|.|TRBV25-1|.
TGTGCCAGCAGTGAAGTCTATGGCTACACCTTC
CASSEVYGYTF
>TRBJ1-1|few|TRBV12-3/TRBV12-4|.
TGTGCCAGCAGAGGAAATGACGGGGGTCAGATGAACACTGAAGCTTTCTTT
CASRGNDGGQMNTEAFF
>TRBJ1-6|once|TRBV28|.
TGTGCCAGCAGTTTGTTCCAAGTGTCACCCCTCCACTTT
CASSLFQVSPLHF
>TRBJ2-7|few|TRBV7-2|.
TGTGCCAGCAGCCCAAAGGGACCAGAGCAGTACTTC
CASSPKGPEQYF
>TRBJ2-1|.|TRBV4-1|.
TGCGCCAGCAGCCCCCAAGGCCGGGCGAACAATGAGCAGTTCTTC
CASSPQGRANNEQFF
>TRBJ2-1|many|TRBV7-2|.
TGTGCCAGCAGCTCACCGCCACTCTACAATGAGCAGTTCTTC
CASSSPPLYNEQFF
>TRBJ2-1|.|TRBV12-3/TRBV12-4|TRBD1
TGTGCCAGCAGGATAGACAGGGGTTGGTACAATGAGCAGTTCTTC
CASRIDRGWYNEQFF
>TRBJ2-7|.|TRBV12-3/TRBV12-4|.
TGTGCCAGCAGTACCCGGGTGGGCTACGAGCAGTACTTC
CASSTRVGYEQYF
>TRBJ1-2|few|TRBV6-1|.
TGTGCCAGCAGAGACAGGCGGTTTTTCGACTATGGCTACACCTTC
CASRDRRFFDYGYTF
>TRBJ2-6|few|TRBV6-2/TRBV6-3|.
TGTGCCAGCAGACGTGCCAACGTCCTGACTTTC
CASRRANVLTF
>TRBJ1-1|.|TRBV12-3/TRBV12-4|.
TGTGCCAGCAGAAAGACGAACACTGAAGCTTTCTTT
CASRKTNTEAFF
>TRBJ2-7|.|TRBV7-9|TRBD1
TGTGCCAGCAGCTTAGTTTGGACAGGGGGCTACGAGCAGTACTTC
CASSLVWTGGYEQYF
>TRBJ1-1|.|TRBV7-9|.
TGTGCCAGCACCCGATCGAACACTGAAGCTTTCTTT
CASTRSNTEAFF
>TRBJ1-4|many|TRBV7-9|TRBD1
TGTGCCAGCAGCTCACAGGGGGTGGCAACTAATGAAAAACTGTTTTTT
CASSSQGVATNEKLFF
>TRBJ2-1|few|TRBV7-3|TRBD1
TGTGCCAGCAGCTCGACAGGGGGCCGAGAGCAGTTCTTC
CASSSTGGREQFF
>TRBJ2-1|.|TRBV7-3|.
TGTGCCAGCGCCCAGGACAGCTACAATGAGCAGTTCTTC
CASAQDSYNEQFF
>TRBJ2-6|.|TRBV6-2/TRBV6-3|.
TGTGCCAGTACCAGGACATCTGGGGCCAACGTCCTGACTTTC
CASTRTSGANVLTF
>TRBJ1-5|few|TRBV7-8|.
TGTGCCAGCAGCTTAGGCATAGGGGTTGTCAATCAGCCCCAGCATTTT
CASSLGIGVVNQPQHF
>TRBJ2-3|few|TRBV20-1|.
TGCAGTGCTAGTCATGGATCAGTGACGGGCACAGATACGCAGTATTTT
CSASHGSVTGTDTQYF
>TRBJ1-4|.|TRBV12-3/TRBV12-4|TRBD1
TGTGCCAGCAGTTTACGGCAGGGGGGGACTGAAAAACTGTTTTTT
CASSLRQGGTEKLFF
>TRBJ2-1|.|TRBV5-1|.
TGCGCCAGCAGCGACTGGACAGAGTACAATGAGCAGTTCTTC
CASSDWTEYNEQFF
>TRBJ2-7|many|TRBV7-8|TRBD2
TGTGCCAGCAGCCCCTCTAGCGGGAGTTACGAGCAGTACTTC
CASSPSSGSYEQYF
>TRBJ1-2|.|TRBV6-4|.
TGTGCCAGCCGGGAAGGGACTGGCTACACCTTC
CASREGTGYTF
>TRBJ2-1|few|TRBV7-3|.
TGTGCCAGCAGCTTATATCCCATAGGGAGGAGGTACGATGAGCAGTTCTTC
CASSLYPIGRRYDEQFF